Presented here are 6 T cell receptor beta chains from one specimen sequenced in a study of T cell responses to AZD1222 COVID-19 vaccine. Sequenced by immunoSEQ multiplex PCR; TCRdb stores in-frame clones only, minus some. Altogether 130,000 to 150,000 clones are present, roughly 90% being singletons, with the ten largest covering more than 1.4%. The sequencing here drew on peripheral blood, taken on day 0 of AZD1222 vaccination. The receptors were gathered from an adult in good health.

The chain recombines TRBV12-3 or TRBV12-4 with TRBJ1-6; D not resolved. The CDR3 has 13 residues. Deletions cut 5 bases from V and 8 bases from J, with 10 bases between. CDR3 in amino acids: CASSPGWYSPLHF. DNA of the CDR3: TGTGCCAGCAGTCCCGGTTGGTATTCACCCCTCCACTTT.

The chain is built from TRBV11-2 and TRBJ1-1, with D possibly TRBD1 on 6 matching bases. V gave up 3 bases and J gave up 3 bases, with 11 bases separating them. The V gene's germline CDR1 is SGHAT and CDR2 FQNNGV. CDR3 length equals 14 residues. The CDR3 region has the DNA TGTGCCAGCAGCTTCATACAGGGTGACACTGAAGCTTTCTTT. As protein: CASSFIQGDTEAFF.

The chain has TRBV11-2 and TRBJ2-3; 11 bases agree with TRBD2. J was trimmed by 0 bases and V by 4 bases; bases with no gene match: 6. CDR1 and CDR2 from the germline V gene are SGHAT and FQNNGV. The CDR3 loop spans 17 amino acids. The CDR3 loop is CASSSPSGGTSTDTQYF. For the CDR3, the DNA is TGTGCCAGCAGCTCCCCTAGCGGGGGGACAAGCACAGATACGCAGTATTTT.

Written as DNA, the CDR3 is TGTGCCAGCAGTTACCTCCGGACAGGGATGAACACTGAAGCTTTCTTT. This gives the protein CASSYLRTGMNTEAFF. The chain joins TRBV6-5 to TRBJ1-1; TRBD1 aligns across 8 bases. The V segment lost 2 bases and the J segment 0 bases; nucleotides outside the gene matches: 5. The CDR3 has 16 residues. Germline V lookup: CDR1 MNHEY, CDR2 SVGAGI.

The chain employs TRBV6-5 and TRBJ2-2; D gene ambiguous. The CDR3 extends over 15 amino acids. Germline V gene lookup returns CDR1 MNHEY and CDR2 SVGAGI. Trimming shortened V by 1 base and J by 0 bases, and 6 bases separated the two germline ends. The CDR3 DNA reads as TGTGCCAGCAGTTACTGGAACGCGAACACCGGGGAGCTGTTTTTT. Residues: CASSYWNANTGELFF.

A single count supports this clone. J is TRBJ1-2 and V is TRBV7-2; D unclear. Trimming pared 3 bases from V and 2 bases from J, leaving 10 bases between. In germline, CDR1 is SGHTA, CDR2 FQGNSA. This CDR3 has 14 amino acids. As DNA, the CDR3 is TGTGCCAGCAGCTTCATAAGTGCCAACTATGGCTACACCTTC. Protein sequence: CASSFISANYGYTF. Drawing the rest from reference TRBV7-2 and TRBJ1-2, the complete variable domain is GAGVSQSPSNKVTEKGKDVELRCDPISGHTALYWYRQSLGQGLEFLIYFQGNSAPDKSGLPSDRFSAERTGGSVSTLTIQRTQQEDSAVYLCASSFISANYGYTFGSGTRLTVV.